This T cell receptor beta chain originates from a study of CD4+ T cells in melanoma. The CDR3 is 14 residues long. J lost 8 bases, V lost 4 bases, and 10 bases had no gene match. Germline loops: CDR1 LGHNA, CDR2 YNFKEQ. Regarding this clone: What it binds is unknown.

Assay: immunoSEQ multiplex PCR; the TCRdb copy retains only in-frame clones and omits some. Of 11,000 to 15,000 clones in the sample, about 60% were seen once. General observations from the study: CD8+ T cell, macrophage and B cell function reportedly correlated with neoantigen-specific CD4+ T cells. Reportedly, melanoma neoantigen-specific CD4+ T cells showed varied differentiation states.

Sequenced material: cells from a culture (not recorded whether cultured in vitro). The rearrangement uses TRBV4-2 and TRBJ1-2; 7 bases match TRBD1. This TCR derives from a human donor with melanoma. The CDR3 DNA reads TGTGCCAGCAGCCGGGACAGCGGTCCGGGGGGCTACACCTTC. Translation gives CASSRDSGPGGYTF.